The text below deals with one T cell receptor beta chain. The antigen remains unidentified. Here immunoSEQ multiplex PCR was the method, and the copy in TCRdb shows in-frame clones only, minus some. The repertoire holds 94,000 or so clones, with roughly 90% as singletons. Germline lookup yields CDR1 LNHDA and CDR2 SQIVND (reference sequence). Trimming took 5 bases from V and 5 from J, leaving 10 bases between them. The CDR3 is made up of 12 amino acids. The data are from a study of T cell responses to AZD1222 COVID-19 vaccine. Study context: Samples with a second dose at about 4 or about 12 weeks were pooled together. General study results and limits: Vaccine-associated CD4 TCRs spanned spike, dominant at 160-218 and 743-854. The donors showed a predominance of white British ancestry and of females, with possible underestimation of clonal diversity. Close to half of all spike-specific TCRs reportedly target regions of the variants that are unmutated.

The chain recombines TRBV19 with TRBJ2-7; D uncertain. This receptor was taken from an adult in good health. Sample: peripheral blood, taken on day 0 of AZD1222 vaccination. CDR3 DNA sequence: TGTGCCAGTAGTCCTCACGGTGACGAGCAGTACTTC. It is translated as CASSPHGDEQYF.